These 22 T cell receptor beta chains came from one sample sequenced in a study of identifying expanded T cells in peripheral blood. Libraries were prepared by immunoSEQ multiplex PCR; TCRdb keeps only in-frame clonotypes and omits some of them. This table has tens of thousands of clones, about four fifths appearing once. The sequencing input was blood. These receptor sequences come from a person aged 18 to 70 in good health.

The rearrangement links TRBV7-6 to TRBJ2-5; D not resolved. V shed 2 bases and J shed 2 bases, with 3 bases lying between them. CDR3 length equals 12 residues. Germline V gives CDR1 SGHVS, CDR2 FNYEAQ. The chain's CDR3 is CASSLRQETQYF. The CDR3, as DNA: TGTGCCAGCAGCTTAAGGCAAGAGACCCAGTACTTC.

This clone was observed a few times. This chain connects TRBV5-2 to TRBJ2-3; the table's D call TRBD1 went unverified against the DNA. TRBV5-2 is shown as a pseudogene. This CDR3 has 13 residues. In nucleotides, the CDR3 is TGTGCCAGCAGCCAGGGGAGCACAGATACGCAGTATTTT. The encoded protein is CASSQGSTDTQYF.

The chain has TRBV2 and TRBJ2-2; D gene ambiguous. CDR1 and CDR2 from the germline V gene are SNHLY and FYNNEI. V shed 4 bases and J shed 6 bases, with 12 bases lying between them. The CDR3 spans 14 residues. The CDR3 DNA is TGTGCCAGCAGTGCGGATCTGGGATCCGGGGAGCTGTTTTTT. It is translated as CASSADLGSGELFF.

V is TRBV11-3 and J is TRBJ2-7; D remains unclear. Per germline, CDR1 SGHNT and CDR2 YENEEA. The CDR3 spans 14 residues. V lost 2 bases to trimming and J lost 0 bases, with 8 bases between them. In DNA form, the CDR3 reads TGTGCCAGCAGCTTATCCACCTACTCCTACGAGCAGTACTTC. Its protein is CASSLSTYSYEQYF. Filled out from reference TRBV11-3 and TRBJ2-7, the complete variable domain reads EAGVVQSPRYKIIEKKQPVAFWCNPISGHNTLYWYLQNLGQGPELLIRYENEEAVDDSQLPKDRFSAERLKGVDSTLKIQPAELGDSAVYLCASSLSTYSYEQYFGPGTRLTVT.

The V and J genes are TRBV7-9 and TRBJ1-1; TRBD1 aligns across 12 bases. V gave up 4 bases and J gave up 4 bases; unmatched junction bases: 16. In germline, CDR1 is SEHNR, CDR2 FQNEAQ (reference sequence). The CDR3 is made up of 19 amino acids. CDR3 sequence: CASSSVGRAGQGAGTEAFF. The DNA for the CDR3 is TGTGCCAGCAGCTCCGTTGGGCGAGCGGGACAGGGGGCTGGCACTGAAGCTTTCTTT.

The V call is TRBV5-1, the J call TRBJ2-3; tentatively, D is TRBD1 (8 bases). Deletions cut 4 bases from V and 4 bases from J, with 16 bases between. The CDR3 extends over 15 amino acids. Germline lookup yields CDR1 SGHRS and CDR2 YFSETQ. The CDR3 sequence: CASSLDRGGSDTQYF. CDR3 bases: TGCGCCAGCAGCCTCGACAGGGGAGGGTCAGATACGCAGTATTTT.

This clone was found many times. The chain uses TRBV5-8 and TRBJ1-2; TRBD1 aligns across 8 bases. Germline trimming cut 7 bases from V and 5 bases from J; bases unmatched to any gene: 10. This CDR3 is 14 amino acids long. The germline V gene encodes CDR1 SGHTS and CDR2 YDEGEE. CDR3 region: CASPYRGAGYGYTF. DNA of the CDR3: TGTGCCAGCCCTTACAGGGGGGCAGGTTATGGCTACACCTTC.

The rearrangement uses TRBV14 and TRBJ2-5, with 9 bases matching TRBD2. The CDR3 extends over 16 amino acids. Germline CDR1 reads SGHDN; CDR2 reads FVKESK. The V gene end was trimmed by 0 bases and the J gene end by 4 bases; junction bases not matched to a gene: 6. The CDR3 region is CASSQDPSGRSETQYF. The CDR3, as DNA: TGTGCCAGCAGCCAAGATCCCAGCGGGAGGTCAGAGACCCAGTACTTC.

The chain couples TRBV7-9 to TRBJ1-4; no clear D. CDR1 and CDR2 from the germline V gene are SEHNR and FQNEAQ (reference sequence). This CDR3 spans 15 amino acids. Trimming removed 4 bases from V and 7 bases from J, with 16 bases in between. CDR3 loop: CASSSDGEAGEKLFF. In DNA, the CDR3 is TGTGCCAGCAGCTCAGACGGGGAAGCAGGTGAAAAACTGTTTTTT.

J is TRBJ1-1 and V is TRBV7-9; unclear D gene. The CDR3 runs to 16 residues. Germline V lookup: CDR1 SEHNR, CDR2 FQNEAQ (reference sequence). Trimming cost V 5 bases and J 4 bases, with 20 bases left between them. CDR3 protein: CASSPPLRVASTEAFF. CDR3 coding DNA: TGTGCCAGCAGCCCCCCCCTGAGGGTGGCGAGCACTGAAGCTTTCTTT.

This clone appeared a few times. The chain carries TRBV6-5 and TRBJ1-4; tentative D call: TRBD1 (5 bases). The V end lost 3 bases, the J end lost 6 bases, and 11 bases lay between the germline ends. This CDR3 has 14 amino acids. Germline lookup yields CDR1 MNHEY and CDR2 SVGAGI. The CDR3 here is CASSYSGRHEKLFF. The CDR3, as DNA: TGTGCCAGCAGTTATTCGGGGCGGCATGAAAAACTGTTTTTT.

The chain is built from TRBV6-6 and TRBJ2-3, with D hard to call. This CDR3 is 12 amino acids long. Germline V CDR1 and CDR2: MNHNY, SVGAGI (reference sequence). The germline V and J ends were trimmed by 10 bases and 3 bases, with 11 bases remaining between them. DNA for the CDR3: TGTGCCACCCTGGACCCTACAGATACGCAGTATTTT. Translation gives CATLDPTDTQYF.

This clone was counted a single time. The V gene is TRBV27, the J gene TRBJ1-6; 8 nucleotides agree with TRBD1. CDR1 is MNHEY, CDR2 SMNVEV, per germline (reference sequence). With V trimmed by 6 bases and J by 7 bases, 20 bases remained unmatched. The CDR3 length is 19 residues. CDR3 amino acids: CASRPHHGGTGQGNSPLHF. The CDR3 bases are TGTGCCAGCAGGCCTCATCATGGGGGGACTGGACAGGGCAATTCACCCCTCCACTTT.

V is TRBV27 and J is TRBJ1-2; D possibly corresponds to TRBD1 (5 bases). The V gene lost 5 bases and the J gene lost 2 bases, with 12 bases spanning the gap. The CDR3 loop spans 14 amino acids. CDR1 is MNHEY, CDR2 SMNVEV, per germline (reference sequence). This chain's CDR3 is CASSTNRLNYGYTF. The CDR3 bases are TGTGCCAGCAGTACGAACAGGCTGAACTATGGCTACACCTTC.

The gene calls are TRBV10-3 and TRBJ2-7; D remains unclear. Looked up from germline, CDR1 is ENHRY and CDR2 is SYGVKD. The CDR3 covers 14 residues. Between the trimmed V and J ends, which lost 3 bases and 3 bases, there was a span of 12 bases. This CDR3 reads CAISDPSSNYEQYF. The CDR3 bases are TGTGCCATCAGTGACCCATCGTCTAACTACGAGCAGTACTTC.

This chain uses TRBV5-1 with TRBJ2-5; D remains unclear. Germline V lookup: CDR1 SGHRS, CDR2 YFSETQ. Trimming removed 0 bases at V and 5 bases at J, with 5 bases between. The CDR3 contains 12 residues. This chain's CDR3 is CASSLARETQYF. For the CDR3, the DNA is TGCGCCAGCAGCTTGGCCAGGGAGACCCAGTACTTC.

This clone was recorded a few times. This chain connects TRBV5-1 to TRBJ2-5; 9 positions match TRBD2. Germline values: CDR1 SGHRS, CDR2 YFSETQ. CDR3 length: 18 residues. Trimming removed 0 bases from V and 3 bases from J; junction bases left unmatched: 12. The CDR3 DNA is TGCGCCAGCAGCTTGGCCGCGGGGGGGCGGCGAAGAGAAGAGACCCAGTACTTC. This gives the protein CASSLAAGGRRREETQYF. The whole variable domain, remainder taken from reference TRBV5-1 and TRBJ2-5, is KAGVTQTPRYLIKTRGQQVTLSCSPISGHRSVSWYQQTPGQGLQFLFEYFSETQRNKGNFPGRFSGRQFSNSRSEMNVSTLELGDSALYLCASSLAAGGRRREETQYFGPGTRLLVL.

The chain has TRBV6-1 and TRBJ1-6; no firm D call. V lost 5 bases and J lost 3, with 8 bases in between. Germline V lookup: CDR1 MNHNS, CDR2 SASEGT. The CDR3 length is 14 residues. CDR3 sequence (DNA): TGTGCCAGCAGTAGAAGTAACTATAATTCACCCCTCCACTTT. It codes for CASSRSNYNSPLHF.

The V gene is TRBV4-1, the J gene TRBJ2-7; the match to TRBD2 covers 12 bases. Trimming cost V 2 bases and J 2 bases; bases outside gene matches: 4. Germline-derived CDR1 and CDR2 are MGHRA and YSYEKL. The CDR3 runs 16 residues. The CDR3 sequence: CASSQQTSGSTYEQYF. The CDR3 bases are TGCGCCAGCAGCCAACAGACTAGCGGGAGTACCTACGAGCAGTACTTC.

This chain links TRBV6-1 with TRBJ1-2; no firm D call. Trimming cost V 2 bases and J 13 bases, with 17 bases left between them. The CDR3 sequence is 13 residues long. Germline V gives CDR1 MNHNS, CDR2 SASEGT. CDR3 in DNA: TGTGCCAGCAGTGAACTGGCAGTCCTGGGCGGCACCTTC. It specifies CASSELAVLGGTF.

The chain recombines TRBV20-1 with TRBJ2-3; no clear D. Germline CDR1 is DFQATT and CDR2 is SNEGSKA (reference sequence). V gave up 4 bases and J gave up 2 bases, with 4 bases separating them. The CDR3 is made up of 11 amino acids. This CDR3 reads CSATFTDTQYF. The CDR3 DNA sequence: TGCAGTGCTACGTTCACAGATACGCAGTATTTT.

This clone was detected once. CDR3 DNA: TGCGCCAGCAGGGTTGGGGACTACCGAACGAACACCGGGGAGCTGTTTTTT. Its protein is CASRVGDYRTNTGELFF. The V call is TRBV5-1, the J call TRBJ2-2; 7 bases match TRBD2. The germline gives CDR1 SGHRS, CDR2 YFSETQ. The ends lost 5 bases at V and 0 bases at J; junction bases unmatched: 10. CDR3 length: 17 amino acids. The variable domain in full, completed from reference TRBV5-1 and TRBJ2-2, reads KAGVTQTPRYLIKTRGQQVTLSCSPISGHRSVSWYQQTPGQGLQFLFEYFSETQRNKGNFPGRFSGRQFSNSRSEMNVSTLELGDSALYLCASRVGDYRTNTGELFFGEGSRLTVL.